A single sample is the source of the 30 T cell receptor beta chains below, sequenced in a study of T cell responses to AZD1222 COVID-19 vaccine. Assay used: immunoSEQ multiplex PCR; TCRdb lists only in-frame clones, some missing. The table has approximately 150,000 clones, roughly 88% seen once. Sequencing was performed on peripheral blood, taken 28 days after the second AZD1222 dose. All receptors come from an adult who received the AZD1222 COVID-19 vaccine.

On this clone itself: Other DNA sequences in this sample translate to the same CDR3. The chain has TRBV27 and TRBJ1-6, with D uncertain. This CDR3 has 13 residues. Germline-derived CDR1 and CDR2 are MNHEY and SMNVEV (reference sequence). The V gene lost 3 bases and the J gene lost 8 bases, with 8 bases spanning the gap. The DNA of the CDR3 is TGTGCCAGCAGTTTTGGTAGTGATTCACCCCTCCACTTT. Encoded protein: CASSFGSDSPLHF.

The gene calls are TRBV12-3 or TRBV12-4 and TRBJ1-2; D is ambiguous. V was cut by 7 bases and J by 8 bases, with 17 bases left in between. There are 13 residues in the CDR3. The CDR3 reads CASTLGPVSGYTF. CDR3 sequence (DNA): TGTGCCAGCACCCTCGGACCGGTTAGCGGCTACACCTTC.

The chain recombines TRBV4-3 with TRBJ1-1; a possible D gene is TRBD1 (5 bases). The CDR3 covers 15 residues. Per the germline V gene, CDR1 is LGHNA and CDR2 is YSLEER. V lost 0 bases and J lost 1, with 9 bases in between. CDR3: CASSQDWGWNTEAFF. For the CDR3, the DNA is TGCGCCAGCAGCCAAGATTGGGGCTGGAACACTGAAGCTTTCTTT.

V usage is TRBV19 and J usage is TRBJ1-5; D gene uncertain. Germline CDR1 and CDR2: LNHDA and SQIVND (reference sequence). The CDR3 contains 13 residues. V lost 7 bases to trimming and J lost 0 bases, with 7 bases between them. The CDR3 DNA reads TGTGCCAGTACCGCGTATAGCAATCAGCCCCAGCATTTT. Translated, it gives CASTAYSNQPQHF.

Concerning this clone itself: Its ends do not fully match the called genes, so a read error is possible. This rearrangement joins TRBV6-2 or TRBV6-3 to TRBJ1-2; D is ambiguous. The CDR3 consists of 11 residues. In germline, CDR1 is MNHEY, CDR2 SVGEGT. The CDR3 is CASSRWYDYTF. Here the CDR3 DNA reads TGTGCCAGCAGTAGATGGTATGACTACACCTTC.

This rearrangement joins TRBV6-5 to TRBJ2-1; D might be TRBD2 (7 bases). CDR1 and CDR2 (germline): MNHEY, SVGAGI. Trimming shortened V by 7 bases and J by 7 bases, and 17 bases separated the two germline ends. The CDR3 is 14 residues long. The CDR3 nucleotides read TGTGCCAGCACCCCCTCGGGGGGCTCGAATGAGCAGTTCTTC. Its protein product is CASTPSGGSNEQFF.

The CDR3 loop reads CASSFRDHRREAFF. CDR3 nucleotides: TGTGCCAGCAGCTTCCGGGACCATCGAAGGGAAGCTTTCTTT. The chain carries TRBV5-6 and TRBJ1-1; possible D gene TRBD1, 5 bases. Germline V lookup: CDR1 SGHDT, CDR2 YYEEEE. This CDR3 is 14 amino acids long. V lost 2 bases and J lost 8, with 16 bases in between.

The chain couples TRBV6-2 or TRBV6-3 to TRBJ1-2, with unresolved D. The V end lost 6 bases, the J end lost 8 bases, and 13 bases lay between the germline ends. This CDR3 has 12 amino acids. Germline V gives CDR1 MNHEY, CDR2 SVGEGT. The CDR3 region has the DNA TGTGCCAGCAGCCCCCGAGGAATAGGCTACACCTTC. This encodes CASSPRGIGYTF.

The rearrangement links TRBV5-4 to TRBJ1-1; D gene ambiguous. The CDR3 has 13 residues. Germline CDR1 and CDR2: SGHNT and YYREEE (reference sequence). V was clipped by 4 bases and J by 2 bases, with 9 bases between them. CDR3 in DNA: TGTGCCAGCAGCCCCAAGCAAAACACTGAAGCTTTCTTT. This encodes CASSPKQNTEAFF.

The V call is TRBV6-2 or TRBV6-3, the J call TRBJ1-1, with D maybe TRBD1 (5 bases). The CDR3 consists of 15 residues. V lost 0 bases, J lost 1 base, and 9 bases lay in between. Germline V lookup: CDR1 MNHEY, CDR2 SVGEGT. CDR3 sequence (DNA): TGTGCCAGCAGTTACTCGATTGGGGGGAACACTGAAGCTTTCTTT. Translation: CASSYSIGGNTEAFF.

This rearrangement joins TRBV2 to TRBJ1-3; 8 nucleotides agree with TRBD1. V gave up 6 bases and J gave up 2 bases; unmatched junction bases: 0. The CDR3 is made up of 13 amino acids. From germline, CDR1 is SNHLY and CDR2 FYNNEI. The chain's CDR3 is CASRQGAGNTIYF. The CDR3 DNA reads as TGTGCCAGCAGACAGGGGGCTGGAAACACCATATATTTT.

Only a few counts were recorded for this clone. This rearrangement joins TRBV7-2 to TRBJ2-3, with TRBD2 matching over 9 bases. V gave up 2 bases and J gave up 3 bases; unmatched junction bases: 9. Per germline, CDR1 SGHTA and CDR2 FQGNSA. This CDR3 comprises 17 residues. CDR3 protein: CASSLPIAGVGTDTQYF. In nucleotides, the CDR3 is TGTGCCAGCAGCTTACCGATAGCGGGGGTCGGTACAGATACGCAGTATTTT.

The chain employs TRBV28 and TRBJ1-5; the D is unclear. The CDR3 spans 15 residues. Germline assignment: CDR1 MDHEN and CDR2 SYDVKM. Trimming shortened V by 6 bases and J by 2 bases, and 14 bases separated the two germline ends. This chain's CDR3 is CASRSFEGGNQPQHF. CDR3 sequence (DNA): TGTGCCAGCAGGAGTTTTGAGGGCGGCAATCAGCCCCAGCATTTT.

The rearrangement uses TRBV4-3 and TRBJ1-2; D uncertain. The germline V and J ends were trimmed by 3 bases and 7 bases, with 12 bases remaining between them. CDR1 and CDR2 from the germline V gene are LGHNA and YSLEER. There are 13 residues in the CDR3. The DNA of the CDR3 is TGCGCCAGCAGCCAGGTTACAGTGGGTGGCTACACCTTC. This encodes CASSQVTVGGYTF.

The chain combines TRBV12-5 with TRBJ1-2; D not resolved. The CDR3 has 14 amino acids. The germline V gene encodes CDR1 LGHNT and CDR2 FRNRAP. Trimming left V 7 bases short and J 6 bases short, with 18 bases between. The CDR3 protein is CASALGSAGDGYTF. The CDR3 DNA reads as TGTGCTAGTGCCCTGGGGTCGGCTGGGGATGGCTACACCTTC.

V is TRBV30 and J is TRBJ2-3, with a possible D match to TRBD2 (5 bases). This CDR3 has 14 residues. The germline CDR1 and CDR2 sequences are GTSNPN and SVGIG (reference sequence). Trimming stripped 4 bases from V and 8 bases from J, with 19 bases between. CDR3: CAWTSGARVGTQYF. CDR3 nucleotide sequence: TGTGCCTGGACCAGCGGTGCACGGGTGGGTACGCAGTATTTT.

The gene calls are TRBV12-3 or TRBV12-4 and TRBJ1-1, with 7 bases matching TRBD1. Losses at the gene ends were 7 bases for V and 7 bases for J; bases not matched to a gene: 6. The CDR3 covers 12 residues. The CDR3 sequence: CASNTWTGEAFF. The CDR3 region has the DNA TGTGCCAGCAACACGTGGACAGGTGAAGCTTTCTTT.

The rearrangement links TRBV6-5 to TRBJ1-5; no clear D. This CDR3 is built from 15 residues. Germline CDR1 is MNHEY and CDR2 is SVGAGI. V was shortened by 5 bases and J by 0 bases, with 11 bases between the two germline ends. This chain's CDR3 is CASSPSIGSNQPQHF. CDR3 sequence (DNA): TGTGCCAGCAGTCCTTCCATTGGTAGCAATCAGCCCCAGCATTTT.

The CDR3: CASSYSTVGGPDRVFQPQHF. The CDR3 coding sequence is TGTGCCAGCAGTTACTCGACTGTAGGTGGGCCCGACAGGGTTTTCCAGCCCCAGCATTTT. The chain recombines TRBV6-2 or TRBV6-3 with TRBJ1-5; 7 positions match TRBD1. Trimming cost V 0 bases and J 7 bases; bases outside gene matches: 21. CDR1 is MNHEY, CDR2 SVGEGT, per germline. The CDR3 is 20 amino acids.

V is TRBV12-3 or TRBV12-4 and J is TRBJ2-2, with D uncertain. Trimming left V 5 bases short and J 6 bases short, with 10 bases between. The CDR3 sequence is 13 residues long. The CDR3 sequence is CASSLGEAGELFF. The CDR3, as DNA: TGTGCCAGCAGTCTCGGTGAGGCCGGGGAGCTGTTTTTT.

The rearrangement joins TRBV7-9 to TRBJ2-2; D is perhaps TRBD1 or TRBD2 (6 bases each). The V end lost 5 bases, the J end lost 0 bases, and 16 bases lay between the germline ends. This CDR3 has 17 residues. Germline CDR1 and CDR2: SEHNR and FQNEAQ (reference sequence). The CDR3 nucleotides read TGTGCCAGCAGCAGGCTAACGGGGGCAACGAACACCGGGGAGCTGTTTTTT. This translates into CASSRLTGATNTGELFF.

The chain links TRBV18 to TRBJ1-1, with D uncertain. Trimming shortened V by 3 bases and J by 11 bases, and 10 bases separated the two germline ends. Germline CDR1 is KGHSH and CDR2 is LQKENI. CDR3 length equals 11 residues. The CDR3 here is CASSPGLEAFF. The CDR3 nucleotides are TGTGCCAGCTCACCGGGCCTTGAGGCTTTCTTT. The variable domain in full, with the rest retrieved from reference TRBV18 and TRBJ1-1, is NAGVMQNPRHLVRRRGQEARLRCSPMKGHSHVYWYRQLPEEGLKFMVYLQKENIIDESGMPKERFSAEFPKEGPSILRIQQVVRGDSAAYFCASSPGLEAFFGQGTRLTVV.

This clone showed up just once. The chain recombines TRBV7-6 with TRBJ2-7, with no clear D. The V and J ends lost 5 bases and 3 bases respectively, with 23 bases between them. There are 17 residues in the CDR3. Per the germline V gene, CDR1 is SGHVS and CDR2 is FNYEAQ. CDR3 in amino acids: CASSLTTGSGALYEQYF. The CDR3 DNA reads TGTGCCAGCAGCCTAACAACCGGGTCAGGTGCCCTCTACGAGCAGTACTTC.

The chain has TRBV7-9 and TRBJ2-5, with 7 bases that match TRBD2. The CDR3 runs 14 residues. Per germline, CDR1 SEHNR and CDR2 FQNEAQ (reference sequence). J gave up 4 bases and V 4 bases, and 6 bases lay outside the gene matches. The CDR3 loop reads CASSSQGGLETQYF. CDR3 in DNA: TGTGCCAGCAGCTCCCAGGGAGGGTTAGAGACCCAGTACTTC.

J is TRBJ2-5 and V is TRBV5-1; possible D gene TRBD2, 5 bases. Germline V gene data show CDR1 as SGHRS and CDR2 as YFSETQ. Trimming cost V 4 bases and J 3 bases, with 16 bases left between them. CDR3 length: 15 residues. CDR3 amino acids: CASSGGWSKKETQYF. Here the CDR3 DNA reads TGCGCCAGCAGCGGCGGGTGGTCGAAAAAAGAGACCCAGTACTTC.

V gene TRBV30 combines with J gene TRBJ1-4; TRBD1 might be the D (6 bases). This CDR3 has 15 amino acids. V lost 0 bases, J lost 8 bases, and 16 bases lay in between. The germline gives CDR1 GTSNPN, CDR2 SVGIG (reference sequence). The DNA of the CDR3 is TGTGCCTGGAGTGTGAGTCACTACGGGGGCGAAAAACTGTTTTTT. Translation: CAWSVSHYGGEKLFF.

This clone was counted only a few times. This chain links TRBV7-9 with TRBJ1-1; D not certain. The V end lost 5 bases, the J end lost 10 bases, and 14 bases lay between the germline ends. Germline V gene lookup returns CDR1 SEHNR and CDR2 FQNEAQ (reference sequence). The CDR3 covers 12 residues. For the CDR3, the DNA is TGTGCCAGCAGCCGACCGTCCACGGCAGCTTTCTTT. This sequence encodes CASSRPSTAAFF.

The V gene is TRBV9, the J gene TRBJ1-4; 9 positions match TRBD1. The V gene end was trimmed by 6 bases and the J gene end by 1 base; junction bases not matched to a gene: 4. This CDR3 spans 15 amino acids. From germline, CDR1 is SGDLS and CDR2 YYNGEE. The CDR3 region is CASTRTGETNEKLFF. The CDR3, as DNA: TGTGCCAGCACCCGGACAGGGGAAACTAATGAAAAACTGTTTTTT.

The chain has TRBV5-1 and TRBJ2-1; 9 positions agree with TRBD1. CDR3 length equals 14 residues. In germline, CDR1 is SGHRS, CDR2 YFSETQ. V shed 6 bases, J shed 8 bases, and the junction held 9 bases outside the gene matches. CDR3 amino acids: CASMPLTGGDEQFF. The DNA for the CDR3 is TGCGCCAGCATGCCCTTAACAGGGGGCGATGAGCAGTTCTTC.

Regarding this clone: The identical CDR3 is also encoded by other nucleotide sequences in the sample. CDR3 sequence: CASSQETGPYGYTF. The CDR3 nucleotides are TGCGCCAGCAGCCAAGAGACCGGGCCCTATGGCTACACCTTC. The chain joins TRBV4-3 to TRBJ1-2, with D hard to call. CDR1 is LGHNA and CDR2 is YSLEER in the germline V gene. V gave up 0 bases and J gave up 4 bases, with 9 bases separating them. The CDR3 has 14 amino acids.